The clone carrying this T cell receptor (beta chain) was seen only a few times. TCRdb itself ran the RT-PCR reads through MiXCR, one entry per CDR3 protein. This sample has 530,000 or so distinct CDR3 sequences, with around 25% found just once. The sample is drawn from a study of response to subunit inactivated influenza vaccine. Specimen: CD4+ T cells sorted from PBMCs, collected more than 4 days after vaccination. The clonotype originates from a man aged 45-60 years who received an inactivated influenza vaccine.

CDR3 nucleotides: TGCGCCAGCAGCTTGGGACAGTCGGGGCAAGCTTTCTTT. Its translation is CASSLGQSGQAFF. The rearrangement joins TRBV5-1 to TRBJ1-1; D is possibly TRBD1 (5 bases). This CDR3 spans 13 amino acids. Trimming took off 0 bases at V and 9 bases at J, with 12 bases between the two ends. Germline lookup yields CDR1 SGHRS and CDR2 YFSETQ.